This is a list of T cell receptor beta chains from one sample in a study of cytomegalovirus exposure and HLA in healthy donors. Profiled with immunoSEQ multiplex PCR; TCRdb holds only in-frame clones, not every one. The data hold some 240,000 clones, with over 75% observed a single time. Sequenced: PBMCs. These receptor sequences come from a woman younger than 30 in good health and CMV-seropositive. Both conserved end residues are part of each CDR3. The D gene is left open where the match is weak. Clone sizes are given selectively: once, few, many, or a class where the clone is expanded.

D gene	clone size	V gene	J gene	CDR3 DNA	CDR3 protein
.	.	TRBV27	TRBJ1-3	TGTGCCAGCAGTACCCACGGGAGAAGAAACACCATATATTTT	CASSTHGRRNTIYF
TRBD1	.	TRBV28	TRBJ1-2	TGTGCCAGCAGTCAAGGACAGGGGGCGTCGAAGAGCTTC	CASSQGQGASKSF
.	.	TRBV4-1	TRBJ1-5	TGCGCCAGCAGCCAAGAAGCGTCAACCCTCAATCAGCCCCAGCATTTT	CASSQEASTLNQPQHF
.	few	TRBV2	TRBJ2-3	TGTGCCAGCAGTGAAGACAGGGTGGATACGCAGTATTTT	CASSEDRVDTQYF
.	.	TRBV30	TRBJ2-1	TGTGCCTGGAGTAGTGTCGGTAGGAGGGATGAGCAGTTCTTC	CAWSSVGRRDEQFF
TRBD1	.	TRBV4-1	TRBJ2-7	TGCGCCAGCAGGTCTCAGGGGGCTTACGAGCAGTACTTC	CASRSQGAYEQYF
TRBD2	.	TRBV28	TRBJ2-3	TGTGCCAGCAGTTTACAGAGCGGGAGTACGGGGGCAGATACGCAGTATTTT	CASSLQSGSTGADTQYF
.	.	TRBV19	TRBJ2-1	TGTGCCAGTAGTATAATCATTAGCTTCTACAATGAGCAGTTCTTC	CASSIIISFYNEQFF
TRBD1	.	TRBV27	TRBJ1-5	TGTGCCAGCGGGCTAACAGGGGGCCGGGGCAATCAGCCCCAGCATTTT	CASGLTGGRGNQPQHF
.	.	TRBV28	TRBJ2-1	TGTGCCAGCAGAACTGAACGGGTAAGCTCCTACAATGAGCAGTTCTTC	CASRTERVSSYNEQFF
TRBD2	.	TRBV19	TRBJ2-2	TGTGCCAGTAGTAACGGACTAGCGGGTTTCACCGGGGAGCTGTTTTTT	CASSNGLAGFTGELFF
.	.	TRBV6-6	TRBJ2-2	TGTGCCGGACGACAGGAGAACGGGGAGCTGTTTTTT	CAGRQENGELFF
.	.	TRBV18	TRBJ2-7	TGTGCCAGCTCCCCCTTAGCGTCCGAAAGGGAGCAGTACTTC	CASSPLASEREQYF
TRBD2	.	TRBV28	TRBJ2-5	TGTGCCAGCAGTTTTTCCGGACTAGCGGGAGTCGAAGAGACCCAGTACTTC	CASSFSGLAGVEETQYF
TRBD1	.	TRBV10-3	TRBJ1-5	TGTGCCATCAGCGCAGACAGGGACGGCAATCAGCCCCAGCATTTT	CAISADRDGNQPQHF
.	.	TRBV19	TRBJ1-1	TGTGCCAGTAGTGCCGTCGGTTGGTCAGCTTTCTTT	CASSAVGWSAFF
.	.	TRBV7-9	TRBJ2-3	TGTGCCAGCAGCCCGCTAGCAGATACGCAGTATTTT	CASSPLADTQYF
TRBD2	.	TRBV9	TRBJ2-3	TGTGCCAGCAGCGTAGGGACTAGCGGTCTGGGGACAGATACGCAGTATTTT	CASSVGTSGLGTDTQYF
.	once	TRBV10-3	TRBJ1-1	TGTGCCATCAGTGATAATCAGGGGGAAGCTTTCTTT	CAISDNQGEAFF
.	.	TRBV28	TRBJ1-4	TGTGCCAGCAGTTTATGGAGTTCGAGGGAAAAACTGTTTTTT	CASSLWSSREKLFF
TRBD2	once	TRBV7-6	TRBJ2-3	TGTGCCAGCAGAGGACTAGCGGTACGCACAGATACGCAGTATTTT	CASRGLAVRTDTQYF
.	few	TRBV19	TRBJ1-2	TGTGCCAGTAACCAAGGCGGGGGTGACTATGGCTACACCTTC	CASNQGGGDYGYTF
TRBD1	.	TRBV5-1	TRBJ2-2	TGCGCCAGCAGCTGGACAGGGGACGGGGAGCTGTTTTTT	CASSWTGDGELFF
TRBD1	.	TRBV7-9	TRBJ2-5	TGTGCCAGCAGCATCCGGGACAGGGGATGGCAAGAGACCCAGTACTTC	CASSIRDRGWQETQYF
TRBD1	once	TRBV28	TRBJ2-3	TGTGCCAGCAACTCCCGGGACAGGGGAGATACGCAGTATTTT	CASNSRDRGDTQYF
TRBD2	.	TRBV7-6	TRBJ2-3	TGTGCCAGCAGCCCATTTAGCGGGGATGGAGATACGCAGTATTTT	CASSPFSGDGDTQYF
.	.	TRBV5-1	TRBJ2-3	TGCGCCAGCAGCCCGGGACTCAACACAGATACGCAGTATTTT	CASSPGLNTDTQYF
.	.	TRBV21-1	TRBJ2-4	TGTGCCATCATGATGACAGACCTAGCCAAAAACATTCAGTACTTC	CAIMMTDLAKNIQYF
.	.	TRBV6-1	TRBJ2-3	TGTGCCAGCAGTGAGGGGACATACACAGATACGCAGTATTTT	CASSEGTYTDTQYF
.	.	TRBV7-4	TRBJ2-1	TGTGCCAGCAGCTTAGGTACTGTTTACAATGAGCAGTTCTTC	CASSLGTVYNEQFF
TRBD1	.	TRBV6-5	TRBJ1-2	TGTGCCAGCAGTTACTCCAGGACAGGGGGCACTGGCTACACCTTC	CASSYSRTGGTGYTF
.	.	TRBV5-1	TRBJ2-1	TGCGCCAGCGAGGGGGTTGAGTGGGGGAGCAAGTTCTTC	CASEGVEWGSKFF
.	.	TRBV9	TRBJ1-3	TGTGCCAGCAGCATCGACAGCTCTGGAAACACCATATATTTT	CASSIDSSGNTIYF
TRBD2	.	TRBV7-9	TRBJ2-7	TGTGCCAGCAGCACACACACTAGCGGGACACCCTACGAGCAGTACTTC	CASSTHTSGTPYEQYF
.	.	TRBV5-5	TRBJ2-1	TGTGCCAGCATCCCGACAGGCCCCAGCTACAATGAGCAGTTCTTC	CASIPTGPSYNEQFF
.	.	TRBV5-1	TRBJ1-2	TGCGCCAGCAGCTTGGCCAGGGCAGATTCTCGCTATGGCTACACCTTC	CASSLARADSRYGYTF
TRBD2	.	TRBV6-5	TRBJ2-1	TGTGCCAGCAGTTCCGGGACTAGCGGAGATGAGCAGTTCTTC	CASSSGTSGDEQFF
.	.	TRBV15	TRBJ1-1	TGTGCCACCAGCAGAGATTATCCGGGGAGGGACATGATGAACACTGAAGCTTTCTTT	CATSRDYPGRDMMNTEAFF
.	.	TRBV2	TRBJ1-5	TGTGCCAGCAGTGCGGACAGATACAATCAGCCCCAGCATTTT	CASSADRYNQPQHF
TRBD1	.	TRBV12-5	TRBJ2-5	TGTGCTAGTGGTTCCCCGGGGACAGGAAAAGAGACCCAGTACTTC	CASGSPGTGKETQYF
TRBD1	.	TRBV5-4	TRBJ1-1	TGTGCCAGCAGACAGGGGGCGGATGAAGCTTTCTTT	CASRQGADEAFF
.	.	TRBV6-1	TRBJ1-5	TGTGCCAGCAGTGGGGGGGTCGGCAATCAGCCCCAGCATTTT	CASSGGVGNQPQHF
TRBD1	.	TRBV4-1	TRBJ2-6	TGCGCCAGCAGCCCAACCGGACAGGGGCACGTCCTGACTTTC	CASSPTGQGHVLTF
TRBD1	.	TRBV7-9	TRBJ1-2	TGTGCCAGCAGCTTAGCAGCAGGGGGCTACTATGGCTACACCTTC	CASSLAAGGYYGYTF
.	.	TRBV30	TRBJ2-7	TGTGCCTTAGCAAGCGACGTTTCCTACGAGCAGTACTTC	CALASDVSYEQYF
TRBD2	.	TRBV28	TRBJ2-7	TGTGCCAGCAGTCCGAGGACTAGCGGGAGTAGCTACGAGCAGTACTTC	CASSPRTSGSSYEQYF
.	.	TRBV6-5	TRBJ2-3	TGTGCCAGCAGTTACGCTCTAGCGAGCACAGATACGCAGTATTTT	CASSYALASTDTQYF
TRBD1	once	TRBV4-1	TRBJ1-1	TGCGCCAGCAGCCAAGGTGGGACAGGGAACACTGAAGCTTTCTTT	CASSQGGTGNTEAFF
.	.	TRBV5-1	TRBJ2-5	TGCGCCAGCAGAGATACAGCCACCCAAGAGACCCAGTACTTC	CASRDTATQETQYF
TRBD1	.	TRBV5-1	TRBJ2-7	TGCGCCAGCAGCTTAGGGGACAGAAACTACGAGCAGTACTTC	CASSLGDRNYEQYF
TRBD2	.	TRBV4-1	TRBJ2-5	TGCGCCAGCAGCCAAGGCCTAGCGGGAGGTTTGGAGACCCAGTACTTC	CASSQGLAGGLETQYF
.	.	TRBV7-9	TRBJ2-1	TGTGCCAGCACCCCGGAGGGGCGCTTCTATGAGCAGTTCTTC	CASTPEGRFYEQFF
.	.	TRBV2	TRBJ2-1	TGTGCCTTGTCTAGCTTTAACGGTGGGTACAATGAGCAGTTCTTC	CALSSFNGGYNEQFF
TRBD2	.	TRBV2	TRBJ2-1	TGTGCCAGCACTGATGGGAGGGCCGGCAGTGAGCAGTTCTTC	CASTDGRAGSEQFF
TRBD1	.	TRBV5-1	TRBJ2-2	TGCGCCAGCAGCTTACTTCAGCAGACAGGGGCCGGCGGGGAGCTGTTTTTT	CASSLLQQTGAGGELFF
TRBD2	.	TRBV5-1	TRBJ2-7	TGCGCCAGCAGCCCTGGGACTAGCGGGAGGCATGAGCAGTACTTC	CASSPGTSGRHEQYF
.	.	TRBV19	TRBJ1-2	TGTGCCAGTAGTCCAGGGATCGGGAACTATGGCTACACCTTC	CASSPGIGNYGYTF
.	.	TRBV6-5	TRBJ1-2	TGTGCCAGCAGTTTGGCCGGGATCGACTATGGCTACACCTTC	CASSLAGIDYGYTF
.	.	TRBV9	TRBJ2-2	TGTGCCAGCAGCGAGACGACAGGGAACACCGGGGAGCTGTTTTTT	CASSETTGNTGELFF
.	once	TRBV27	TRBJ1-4	TGTGCCAGCAGCCGATCGGGGACAACTAATGAAAAACTGTTTTTT	CASSRSGTTNEKLFF